This paragraph reports one T cell receptor beta chain. The sample comes from a study of T cell changes during pregnancy in multiple sclerosis. After removal of 1 base from V and 5 bases from J, the junction contained 6 bases not matched to a gene. The CDR3 contains 16 residues. In germline, CDR1 is MGHRA, CDR2 YSYEKL. Method: immunoSEQ multiplex PCR; TCRdb's copy keeps in-frame clones and lacks some. The table has around 21,000 clones, less than 90% seen once. The receptor was derived from a female donor in good health, enrolled as a control in a pregnancy study. Sequenced material: CD8+ T cells from peripheral blood mononuclear cells, taken after pregnancy. The rearrangement links TRBV4-1 to TRBJ2-3; the match to TRBD2 covers 10 bases. CDR3 nucleotides: TGCGCCAGCAGCCAAGGCCTAGCGGGGGTGAAAGATACGCAGTATTTT. As protein: CASSQGLAGVKDTQYF.